The present entry profiles one T cell receptor (beta chain) with its context. Its cognate antigen is unknown. There were TCR beta CDR3 regions amplified from RNA transcripts. The study used the HTBI primer set for a first-round RT-PCR of the TCR CDR3. TCRdb reanalysed the multiplex PCR reads using MiXCR and keeps one entry per CDR3 protein. This table holds around 570,000 distinct CDR3 sequences, less than 20% found once. This entry belongs to a study of T cells in Graves' hyperthyroidism and ophthalmopathy. Study results and limitations: Researchers found most expanded thyroid clonotypes above 0.001 in blood as well. The model foresaw ophthalmopathy a median 6.5 months prior to onset.

Exclusion criteria comprised uncontrolled infection, other autoimmune disease, pregnancy or lactation. Fresh peripheral blood, 10 ml, was the source of the PBMCs. The sequence was obtained from a man in his forties or fifties with Graves' ophthalmopathy. The source material was blood.

The CDR3 coding sequence is TGTGCCAGCACCCCAACAGGCTTTACCGGGGAGCTGTTTTTT. Translating gives CASTPTGFTGELFF. The V call is TRBV7-3, the J call TRBJ2-2, with D perhaps matching TRBD1 (5 bases). This CDR3 region has 14 residues. Trimming left V 7 bases short and J 5 bases short, with 14 bases between. In germline, CDR1 is SGHTA, CDR2 FQGTGA.